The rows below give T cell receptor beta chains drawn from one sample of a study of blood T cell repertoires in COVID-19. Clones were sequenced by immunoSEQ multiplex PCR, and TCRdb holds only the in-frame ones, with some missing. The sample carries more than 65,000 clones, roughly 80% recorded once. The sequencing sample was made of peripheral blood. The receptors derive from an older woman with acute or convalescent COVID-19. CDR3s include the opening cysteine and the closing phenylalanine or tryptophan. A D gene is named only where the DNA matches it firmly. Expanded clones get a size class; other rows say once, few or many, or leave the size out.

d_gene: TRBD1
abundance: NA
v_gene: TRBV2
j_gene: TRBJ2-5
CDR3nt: TGTGCCAGCACCAAGCTACAGGGGACCGTTGAGACCCAGTACTTC
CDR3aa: CASTKLQGTVETQYF

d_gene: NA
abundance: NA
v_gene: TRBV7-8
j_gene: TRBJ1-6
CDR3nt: TGTGCCAGCAGCTTAGCTTTCTGGCCCACAGGCTCCTATAATTCACCCCTCCACTTT
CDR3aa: CASSLAFWPTGSYNSPLHF

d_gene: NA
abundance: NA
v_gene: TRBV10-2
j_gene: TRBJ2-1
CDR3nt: TGCGCCAGCAGTGAGTCCCTAGTGGTTGAGCAGTTCTTC
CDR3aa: CASSESLVVEQFF

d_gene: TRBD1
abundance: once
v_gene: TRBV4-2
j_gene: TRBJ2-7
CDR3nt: TGTGCCAGCAGCCAAGATATAACAGGGGGCTCCTACGAGCAGTACTTC
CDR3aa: CASSQDITGGSYEQYF

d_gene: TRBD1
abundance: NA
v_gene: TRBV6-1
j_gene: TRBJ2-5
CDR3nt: TGTGCCAGCAGTGAAGCCCCCGGACAGGGGAGGGAGACCCAGTACTTC
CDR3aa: CASSEAPGQGRETQYF

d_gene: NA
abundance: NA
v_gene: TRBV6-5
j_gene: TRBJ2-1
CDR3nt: TGTGCCAGCAGCCGGGACTACAATGAGCAGTTCTTC
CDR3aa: CASSRDYNEQFF

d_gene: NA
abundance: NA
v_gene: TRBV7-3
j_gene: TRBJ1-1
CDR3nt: TGTGCCAGCAGCTTAACCTGGACAGAGGGGGACACTGAAGCTTTCTTT
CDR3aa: CASSLTWTEGDTEAFF

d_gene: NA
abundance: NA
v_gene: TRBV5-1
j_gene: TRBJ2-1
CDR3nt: TGCGCCAGCAGAGAAACTTCCTACAATGAGCAGTTCTTC
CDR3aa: CASRETSYNEQFF

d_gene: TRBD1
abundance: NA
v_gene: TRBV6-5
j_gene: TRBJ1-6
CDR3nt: TGTGCCAGCCAACAGGGGATAAATTCACCCCTCCACTTT
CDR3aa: CASQQGINSPLHF

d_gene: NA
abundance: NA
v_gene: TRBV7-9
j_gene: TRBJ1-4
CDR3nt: TGTGCCAGCAGCTTAGGGCAAACTAATGAAAAACTGTTTTTT
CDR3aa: CASSLGQTNEKLFF

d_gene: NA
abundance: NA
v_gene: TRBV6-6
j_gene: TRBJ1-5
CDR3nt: TGTGCCACCAAGCCGGAGGGTTCTCGTCAGCCCCAGCATTTT
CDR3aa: CATKPEGSRQPQHF

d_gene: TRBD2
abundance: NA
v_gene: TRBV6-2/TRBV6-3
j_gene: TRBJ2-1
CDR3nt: TGTGCCAGCAGTTACCCTCCCGTGGTAGCGGGAGTTAGGTACAATGAGCAGTTCTTC
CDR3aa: CASSYPPVVAGVRYNEQFF

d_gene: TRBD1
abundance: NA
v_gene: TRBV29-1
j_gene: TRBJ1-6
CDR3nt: TGCAGCGTTACGATAGGGGGCGATTCACCCCTCCACTTT
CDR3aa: CSVTIGGDSPLHF

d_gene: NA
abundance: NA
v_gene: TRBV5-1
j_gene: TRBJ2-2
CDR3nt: TGCGCCAGCAGCTCCGATACGCGGATGAACACCGGGGAGCTGTTTTTT
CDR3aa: CASSSDTRMNTGELFF

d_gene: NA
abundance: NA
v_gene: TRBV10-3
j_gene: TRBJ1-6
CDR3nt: TGTGCCATCAGTGAAGGGAGCACTAATAATTCACCCCTCCACTTT
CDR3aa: CAISEGSTNNSPLHF

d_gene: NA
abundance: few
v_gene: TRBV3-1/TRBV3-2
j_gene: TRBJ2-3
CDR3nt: TGTGCCAGCAGCCAAGAGGGGCGTGTGGCTGATACGCAGTATTTT
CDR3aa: CASSQEGRVADTQYF

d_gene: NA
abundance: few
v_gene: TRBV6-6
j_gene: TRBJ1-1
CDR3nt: TGTGCCAGCATTCGAGGGATAGTCCAGGGTCCGGGGAACACTGAAGCTTTCTTT
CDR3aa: CASIRGIVQGPGNTEAFF

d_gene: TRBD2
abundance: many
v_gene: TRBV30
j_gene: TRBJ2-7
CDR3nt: TGTGCCTGGAGTCTGGAGCGGGACTACGAGCAGTACTTC
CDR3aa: CAWSLERDYEQYF

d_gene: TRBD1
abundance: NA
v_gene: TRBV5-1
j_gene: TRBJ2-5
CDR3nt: TGCGCCAGCAGCTTCCCGGGACAGTCAGGGGAGACCCAGTACTTC
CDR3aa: CASSFPGQSGETQYF

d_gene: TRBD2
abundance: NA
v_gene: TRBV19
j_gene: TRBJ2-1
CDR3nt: TGTGCCAGTAGCAACGGTGGGGGGGATGAGCAGTTCTTC
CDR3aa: CASSNGGGDEQFF

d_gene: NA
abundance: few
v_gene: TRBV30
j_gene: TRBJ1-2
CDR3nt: TGTGCCTGGAGTACCGGGACAATAAAAAACTATGGCTACACCTTC
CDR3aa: CAWSTGTIKNYGYTF

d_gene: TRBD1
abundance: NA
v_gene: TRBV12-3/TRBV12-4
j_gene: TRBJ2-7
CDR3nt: TGTGCCAGCAGCAGGACAGGCTTCCAGCAGTACTTC
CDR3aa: CASSRTGFQQYF

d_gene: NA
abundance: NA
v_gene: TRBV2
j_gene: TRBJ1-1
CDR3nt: TGTGCCAGCACCACGGAGGTGAACACTGAAGCTTTCTTT
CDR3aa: CASTTEVNTEAFF

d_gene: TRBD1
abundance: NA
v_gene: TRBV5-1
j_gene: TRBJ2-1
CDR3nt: TGCGCCAGCAGCTTGACAGGGGGCGATTTAGAGGAGCAGTTCTTC
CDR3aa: CASSLTGGDLEEQFF

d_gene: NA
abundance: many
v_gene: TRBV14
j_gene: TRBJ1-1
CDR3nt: TGTGCCAGCAGCCAGAGAGGGACATCGACTGAAGCTTTCTTT
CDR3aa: CASSQRGTSTEAFF

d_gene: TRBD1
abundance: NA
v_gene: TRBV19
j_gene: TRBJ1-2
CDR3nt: TGTGCCAGTAGCTCCCGGGACAGGGGTAACTATGGCTACACCTTC
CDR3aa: CASSSRDRGNYGYTF

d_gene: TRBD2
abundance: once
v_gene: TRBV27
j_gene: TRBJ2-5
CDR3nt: TGTGCCAGCAGGTTACTAGCGGGGCAATGGACCCAGTACTTC
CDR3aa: CASRLLAGQWTQYF

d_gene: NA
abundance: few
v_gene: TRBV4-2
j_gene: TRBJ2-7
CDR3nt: TGTGCCAGCAGCCAGGCGCAGGGTGGCGAGCAGTACTTC
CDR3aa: CASSQAQGGEQYF

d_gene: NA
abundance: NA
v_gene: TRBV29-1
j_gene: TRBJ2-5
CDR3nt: TGCAGCGTTCGGGACGACCGGGGGGAGACCCAGTACTTC
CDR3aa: CSVRDDRGETQYF

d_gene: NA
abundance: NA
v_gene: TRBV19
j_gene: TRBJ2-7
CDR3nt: TGTGCCAGTAGTATAGCGGGAGAGATCTACGAGCAGTACTTC
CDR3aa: CASSIAGEIYEQYF

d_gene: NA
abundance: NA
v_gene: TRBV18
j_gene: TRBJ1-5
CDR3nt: TGTGCCAGCTCACCGGGACAAAGCAATCAGCCCCAGCATTTT
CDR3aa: CASSPGQSNQPQHF

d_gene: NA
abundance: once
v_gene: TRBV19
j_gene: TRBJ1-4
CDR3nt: TGTGCCAGTAGTATGGAGGGGTCGGGAGGAAAACTGTTTTTT
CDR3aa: CASSMEGSGGKLFF

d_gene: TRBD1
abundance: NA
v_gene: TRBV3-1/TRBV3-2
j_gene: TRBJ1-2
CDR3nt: TGTGCCAGCAGCTATTCATACAGGGGTCAGGTCTATGGCTACACCTTC
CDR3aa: CASSYSYRGQVYGYTF

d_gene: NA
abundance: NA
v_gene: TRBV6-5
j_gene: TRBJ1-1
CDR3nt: TGTGCCACCAACGAATTAGCGGGTACGGCTTTCTTT
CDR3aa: CATNELAGTAFF

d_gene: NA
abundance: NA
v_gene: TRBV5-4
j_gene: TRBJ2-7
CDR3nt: TGTGCCAGCAGCGGACAGAATACGAACGAGCAGTACTTC
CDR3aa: CASSGQNTNEQYF

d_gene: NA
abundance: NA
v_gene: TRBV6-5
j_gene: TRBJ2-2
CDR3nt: TGTGCCAGCAGCGGAAAGGGGGGGGACACCGGGGAGCTGTTTTTT
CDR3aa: CASSGKGGDTGELFF

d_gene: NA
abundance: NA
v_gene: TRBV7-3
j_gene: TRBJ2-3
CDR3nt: TGTGCCAGCAGCTTAATGCGGAATGCAGATACGCAGTATTTT
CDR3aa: CASSLMRNADTQYF

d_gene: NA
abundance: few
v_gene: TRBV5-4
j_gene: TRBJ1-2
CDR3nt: TGTGCCAGCAGCTTGAGGTCCGGCGGTAACTATGGCTACACCTTC
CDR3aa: CASSLRSGGNYGYTF

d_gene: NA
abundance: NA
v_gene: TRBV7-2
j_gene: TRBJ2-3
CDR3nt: TGTGCCAGCAGCTTAGTTTGGAGTAGCACTCTGCCAGATACGCAGTATTTT
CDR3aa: CASSLVWSSTLPDTQYF

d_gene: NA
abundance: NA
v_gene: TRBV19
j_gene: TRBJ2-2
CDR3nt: TGTGCCAGTAGTCGAAGGGGAACCGGGGAGCTGTTTTTT
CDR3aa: CASSRRGTGELFF

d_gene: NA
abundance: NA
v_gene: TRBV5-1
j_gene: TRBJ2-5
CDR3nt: TGCGCCAGCACCCGGGACTTAGAGACCCAGTACTTC
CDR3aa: CASTRDLETQYF

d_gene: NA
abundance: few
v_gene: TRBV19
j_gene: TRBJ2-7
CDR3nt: TGTGCCAGTAGTATCGAGAAGCGAACTGACTACGAGCAGTACTTC
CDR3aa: CASSIEKRTDYEQYF

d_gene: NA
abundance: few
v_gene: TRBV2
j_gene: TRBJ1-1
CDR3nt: TGTGCCAGCAGGGTCCTCGGGGGGGCTGAAGCTTTCTTT
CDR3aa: CASRVLGGAEAFF

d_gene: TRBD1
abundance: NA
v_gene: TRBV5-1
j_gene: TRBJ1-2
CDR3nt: TGCGCCAGCAGCTTGGAAGGACAGGGCCTGGGCTACACCTTC
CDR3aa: CASSLEGQGLGYTF

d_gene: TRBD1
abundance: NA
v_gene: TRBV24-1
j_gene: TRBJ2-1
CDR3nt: TGTGCCACCAGTGATGTTAACCCCGGGACAGGGGCTTACAATGAGCAGTTCTTC
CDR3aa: CATSDVNPGTGAYNEQFF

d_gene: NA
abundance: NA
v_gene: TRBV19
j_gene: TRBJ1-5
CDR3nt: TGTGCCAGTAGCCTGACTGTATTCGATCAGCCCCAGCATTTT
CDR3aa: CASSLTVFDQPQHF

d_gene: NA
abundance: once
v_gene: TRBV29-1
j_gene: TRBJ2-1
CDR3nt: TGCAGCGTTAAATCGGCCAGGTATAATGAGCAGTTCTTC
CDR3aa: CSVKSARYNEQFF

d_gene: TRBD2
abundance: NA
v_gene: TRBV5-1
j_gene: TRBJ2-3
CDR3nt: TGCGCCAGCAGCTTGGGTTCCAACGGGGGGGTAGAGCCCGAGGCGTATTTT
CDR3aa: CASSLGSNGGVEPEAYF

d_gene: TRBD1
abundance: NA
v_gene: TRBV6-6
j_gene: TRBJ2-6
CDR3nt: TGTGCCAGCAGTCTCCGTCGAGGGACAGAGAGCTCTGGGGCCAACGTCCTGACTTTC
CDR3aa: CASSLRRGTESSGANVLTF

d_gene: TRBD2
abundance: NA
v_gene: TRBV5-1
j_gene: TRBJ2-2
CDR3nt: TGCGCCAGCGCGGTGGCTAGCGGAAACACCGGGGAGCTGTTTTTT
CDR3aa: CASAVASGNTGELFF

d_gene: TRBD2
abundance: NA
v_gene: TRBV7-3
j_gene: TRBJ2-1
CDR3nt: TGTGCCAGCAGCTTGGGGACTAGCGGGAGCCACAATGAGCAGTTCTTC
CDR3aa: CASSLGTSGSHNEQFF

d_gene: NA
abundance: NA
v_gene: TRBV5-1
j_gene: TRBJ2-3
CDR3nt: TGCGCCAGCAGCTTGGCGCGGAGTACAGATACGCAGTATTTT
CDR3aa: CASSLARSTDTQYF

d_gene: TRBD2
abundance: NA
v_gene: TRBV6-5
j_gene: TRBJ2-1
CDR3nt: TGTGCCAGCAGTTACTCTCTGCGGGAGTTCAACAATGAGCAGTTCTTC
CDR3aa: CASSYSLREFNNEQFF

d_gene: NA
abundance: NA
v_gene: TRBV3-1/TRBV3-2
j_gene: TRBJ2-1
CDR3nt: TGTGCCAGCAGCCAAGGGGTCGGAGGGCCTGACAATGAGCAGTTCTTC
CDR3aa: CASSQGVGGPDNEQFF

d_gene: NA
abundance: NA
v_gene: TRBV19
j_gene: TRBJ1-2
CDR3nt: TGTGCCAGTAGTATCGGCAGAGGCTATGGCTACACCTTC
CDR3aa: CASSIGRGYGYTF